This T cell receptor (beta chain) was captured in a study of CD8+CD57+ T cells in acquired aplastic anemia. As for the study in general: On average, sorted CD4+ and CD8+ cells gave approximately 3.5 ug of DNA. Whole-study findings and limits: Comparison of patients with controls identified 25 to 35 shared CD8+ CDR3 sequences. No significant difference in CD8+ Simpson's diversity was found between patients and controls.

The template for TCR beta VDJ and CDR3 sequence profiling was genomic DNA. One entry per CDR3 protein, called by TCRdb with MiXCR from the reads. The sample has about 190,000 distinct CDR3 sequences; around 45% are singletons. Patients sequenced had flow cytometry evidence of CD8+CD57+ cell expansion. Patients had not yet gotten any therapy when their blood was taken for sampling. This clonotype has only one observation. The antigen remains undetermined. CDR3 length: 15 residues. The ends lost 5 bases at V and 3 bases at J; junction bases unmatched: 9. Germline lookup yields CDR1 SGDLS and CDR2 YYNGEE. V and J are TRBV9 and TRBJ2-3, with 7 bases identical to TRBD1. Sequencing used sorted CD4+, CD8+, or CD8+CD57+ T cells (not recorded which) from PBMCs. The sequence was obtained from a human donor with aplastic anemia. The CDR3: CASSDKGASTDTQYF. The CDR3 DNA reads as TGTGCCAGCAGTGATAAGGGGGCTTCAACAGATACGCAGTATTTT.